These 10 T cell receptor beta chains were sequenced from one sample in a study of graft-versus-host responses after intestinal transplantation. Tissue from the graft was processed to free its intraepithelial and lamina propria lymphocytes. Using immunoSEQ multiplex PCR, the repertoire was profiled, and TCRdb retains in-frame clones only, with some absent. The sample carries over 7,500 clones, around 79% recorded once. Material: ileum tissue, obtained 450 to 480 days after intestinal transplantation. Receptor source: a human patient who received an intestinal transplant, so some T cells may come from the graft donor.

This rearrangement joins TRBV4-1 to TRBJ2-1; D is unresolved. Germline V gene sequence: CDR1 MGHRA, CDR2 YSYEKL. Deletions cut 4 bases from V and 6 bases from J, with 10 bases between. This CDR3 has 13 amino acids. In DNA, the CDR3 is TGCGCCAGCAGCCCCCTGACCCTCAATGAGCAGTTCTTC. Translating it yields CASSPLTLNEQFF.

This clone was recorded once. The chain has TRBV5-4 and TRBJ2-5; no reliable D call. Germline V gives CDR1 SGHNT, CDR2 YYREEE (reference sequence). V gave up 3 bases and J gave up 4 bases, with 7 bases separating them. The CDR3 runs 12 residues. CDR3 in amino acids: CASSWARETQYF. The DNA of the CDR3 is TGTGCCAGCAGCTGGGCCAGAGAGACCCAGTACTTC.

V gene TRBV28 combines with J gene TRBJ1-1; D not resolved. V lost 7 bases, J lost 5 bases, and 11 bases lay in between. CDR1 is MDHEN, CDR2 SYDVKM, per germline. The CDR3 runs to 12 residues. The CDR3 sequence is CASTIGGTEAFF. The CDR3, as DNA: TGTGCCAGCACCATTGGAGGGACTGAAGCTTTCTTT.

The V and J genes are TRBV29-1 and TRBJ2-5; D remains ambiguous. Per germline, CDR1 SQVTM and CDR2 ANQGSEA. This CDR3 has 12 residues. Between the trimmed V and J ends, which lost 7 bases and 0 bases, there was a span of 9 bases. CDR3 sequence reads: CSGRTYQETQYF. CDR3 DNA sequence: TGCAGCGGCCGGACGTACCAAGAGACCCAGTACTTC.

The rearrangement links TRBV9 to TRBJ1-6; D might be TRBD1 (5 bases). This CDR3 has 13 amino acids. CDR1 and CDR2 from the germline V gene are SGDLS and YYNGEE. The V and J ends lost 3 bases and 7 bases respectively, with 8 bases between them. The CDR3 reads CASSGEGNSPLHF. The CDR3 DNA is TGTGCCAGCAGCGGAGAGGGGAATTCACCCCTCCACTTT.

This sequence joins TRBV5-4 and TRBJ2-1; 12 bases align to TRBD2. V was pared by 1 base and J by 5 bases, with 1 base of the junction left unmatched. Germline CDR1 is SGHNT and CDR2 is YYREEE (reference sequence). There are 15 residues in the CDR3. CDR3 region: CASSLTSGGNNEQFF. CDR3 nucleotides: TGTGCCAGCAGCTTGACTAGCGGGGGGAACAATGAGCAGTTCTTC. Full variable domain (outside the CDR3, taken from reference TRBV5-4 and TRBJ2-1): ETGVTQSPTHLIKTRGQQVTLRCSSQSGHNTVSWYQQALGQGPQFIFQYYREEENGRGNFPPRFSGLQFPNYSSELNVNALELDDSALYLCASSLTSGGNNEQFFGPGTRLTVL.

J is TRBJ2-7 and V is TRBV5-5; D is unclear. Germline CDR1 and CDR2: SGHKS and YYEKEE (reference sequence). V gave up 3 bases and J gave up 2 bases, with 21 bases separating them. The CDR3 runs to 17 residues. CDR3 protein: CASSSIRYRPWTYEQYF. Written as DNA, the CDR3 is TGTGCCAGCAGCTCGATACGGTACCGCCCTTGGACCTACGAGCAGTACTTC.

The chain joins TRBV6-1 to TRBJ2-5, with D unclear. The DNA end is a closer match to TRBJ2-7, so the J assignment may be wrong. The CDR3 spans 13 residues. Looked up from germline, CDR1 is MNHNS and CDR2 is SASEGT. CDR3 DNA sequence: TGTGCCAGCAGTGAACCCAGCTCCTACGAGCAGTACTTC. Translation: CASSEPSSYEQYF.

V and J are TRBV27 and TRBJ2-7; 10 positions match TRBD1. In germline, CDR1 is MNHEY, CDR2 SMNVEV (reference sequence). The V and J ends lost 8 bases and 7 bases, in that order; junction bases with no gene match: 11. The CDR3 is made up of 14 amino acids. The CDR3: CASLSGTGVGEQYF. The CDR3 DNA reads TGTGCCAGCCTATCCGGGACAGGGGTGGGGGAGCAGTACTTC.

This clone has only a few counts. The rearrangement links TRBV2 to TRBJ2-5, with D possibly being TRBD1 or TRBD2 (5 bases each). Germline values: CDR1 SNHLY, CDR2 FYNNEI. V lost 8 bases and J 7 bases, leaving 11 bases between the germline ends. CDR3 size: 11 residues. The DNA of the CDR3 is TGTGCCAGCGCTGAGGGGTGGACCCAGTACTTC. Translating gives CASAEGWTQYF.